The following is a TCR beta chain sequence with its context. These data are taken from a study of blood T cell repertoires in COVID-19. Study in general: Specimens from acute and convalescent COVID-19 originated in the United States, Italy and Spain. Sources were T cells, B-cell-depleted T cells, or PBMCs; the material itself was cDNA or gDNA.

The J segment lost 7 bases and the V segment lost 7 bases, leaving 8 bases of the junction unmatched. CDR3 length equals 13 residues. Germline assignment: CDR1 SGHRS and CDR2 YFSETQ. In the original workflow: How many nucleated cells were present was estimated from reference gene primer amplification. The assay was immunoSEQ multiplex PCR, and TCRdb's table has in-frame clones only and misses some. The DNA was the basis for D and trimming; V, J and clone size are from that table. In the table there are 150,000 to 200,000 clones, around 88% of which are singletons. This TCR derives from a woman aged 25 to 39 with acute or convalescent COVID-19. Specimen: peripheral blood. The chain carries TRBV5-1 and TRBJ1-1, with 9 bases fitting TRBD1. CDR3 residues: CASCQGQGNEAFF. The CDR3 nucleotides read TGCGCCAGCTGTCAGGGACAGGGAAATGAAGCTTTCTTT.